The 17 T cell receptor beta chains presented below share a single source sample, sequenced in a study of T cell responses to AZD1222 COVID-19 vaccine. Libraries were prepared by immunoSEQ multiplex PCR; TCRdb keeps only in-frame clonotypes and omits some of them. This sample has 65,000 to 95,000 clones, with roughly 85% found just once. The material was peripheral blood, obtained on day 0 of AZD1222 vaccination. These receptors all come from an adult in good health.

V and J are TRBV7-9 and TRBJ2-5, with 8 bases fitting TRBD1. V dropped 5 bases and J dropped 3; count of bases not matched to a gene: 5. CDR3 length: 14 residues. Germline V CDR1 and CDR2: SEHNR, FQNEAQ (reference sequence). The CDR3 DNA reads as TGTGCCAGCAGCCGAACGGACAGGGAAGAGACCCAGTACTTC. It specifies CASSRTDREETQYF.

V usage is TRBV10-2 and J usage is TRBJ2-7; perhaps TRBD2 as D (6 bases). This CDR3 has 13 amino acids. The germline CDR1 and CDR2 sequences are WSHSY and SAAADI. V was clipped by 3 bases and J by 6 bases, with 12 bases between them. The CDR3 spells CASSERTEGEQYF. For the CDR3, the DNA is TGCGCCAGCAGTGAAAGGACGGAGGGCGAGCAGTACTTC.

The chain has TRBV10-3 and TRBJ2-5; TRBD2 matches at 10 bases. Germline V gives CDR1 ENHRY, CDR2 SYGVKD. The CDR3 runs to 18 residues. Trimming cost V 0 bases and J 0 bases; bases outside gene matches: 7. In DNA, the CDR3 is TGTGCCATCAGTGAGTCCTTTCGACTAGCGGGCCACCAAGAGACCCAGTACTTC. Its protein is CAISESFRLAGHQETQYF.

CDR3 nucleotides: TGTGCCAGCAGCCACCCGAGGGACTACACAGATACGCAGTATTTT. The encoded protein is CASSHPRDYTDTQYF. The chain uses TRBV3-1 (or the pseudogene TRBV3-2) and TRBJ2-3; TRBD2 matches 7 bases. In germline, CDR1 is LGHDT, CDR2 YNNKEL (reference sequence). Trimming removed 3 bases from V and 2 bases from J; junction bases left unmatched: 5. This CDR3 has 15 amino acids.

CDR3 in DNA: TGTGCCAGCAGCCGGAGGGGGAGCAATCAGCCCCAGCATTTT. Its protein is CASSRRGSNQPQHF. J is TRBJ1-5 and V is TRBV7-2; D is possibly TRBD1 (6 bases). Trimming took off 5 bases at V and 1 base at J, with 9 bases between the two ends. The CDR3 consists of 14 residues. The germline CDR1 and CDR2 sequences are SGHTA and FQGNSA.

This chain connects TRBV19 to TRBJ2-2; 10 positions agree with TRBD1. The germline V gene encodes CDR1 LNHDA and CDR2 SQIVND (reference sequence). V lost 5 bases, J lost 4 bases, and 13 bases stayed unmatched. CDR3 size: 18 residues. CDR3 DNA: TGTGCCAGTAGTCCAAGGAGGGACAGGGGAGCCCTCACCGGGGAGCTGTTTTTT. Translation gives CASSPRRDRGALTGELFF.

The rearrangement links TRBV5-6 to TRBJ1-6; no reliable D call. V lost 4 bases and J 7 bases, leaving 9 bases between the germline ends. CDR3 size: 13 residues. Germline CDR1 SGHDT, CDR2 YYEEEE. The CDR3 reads CASSPVKNSPLHF. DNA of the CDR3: TGTGCCAGCAGCCCGGTGAAAAATTCACCCCTCCACTTT.

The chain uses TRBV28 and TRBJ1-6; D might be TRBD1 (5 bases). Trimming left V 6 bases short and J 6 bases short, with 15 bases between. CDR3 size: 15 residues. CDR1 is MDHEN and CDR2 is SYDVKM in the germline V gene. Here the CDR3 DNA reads TGTGCCAGCAGCTCCATTAAGACAGCTAATTCACCCCTCCACTTT. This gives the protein CASSSIKTANSPLHF.

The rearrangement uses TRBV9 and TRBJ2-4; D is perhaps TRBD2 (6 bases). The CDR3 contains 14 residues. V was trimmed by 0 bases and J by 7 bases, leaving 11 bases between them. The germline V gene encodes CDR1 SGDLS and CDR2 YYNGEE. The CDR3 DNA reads TGTGCCAGCAGCGTAGTGGAGCGGGCGAACATTCAGTACTTC. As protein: CASSVVERANIQYF.

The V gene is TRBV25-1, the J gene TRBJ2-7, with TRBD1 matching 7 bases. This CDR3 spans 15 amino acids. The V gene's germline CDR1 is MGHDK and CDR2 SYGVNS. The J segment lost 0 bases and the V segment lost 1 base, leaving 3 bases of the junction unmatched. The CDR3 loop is CASSESGTASYEQYF. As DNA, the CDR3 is TGTGCCAGCAGTGAATCGGGGACAGCCTCCTACGAGCAGTACTTC.

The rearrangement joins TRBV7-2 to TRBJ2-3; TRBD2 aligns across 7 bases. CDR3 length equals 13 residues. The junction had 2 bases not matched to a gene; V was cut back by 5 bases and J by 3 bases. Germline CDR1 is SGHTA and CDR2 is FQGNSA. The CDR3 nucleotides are TGTGCCAGCAGCCGGACTAGAACAGATACGCAGTATTTT. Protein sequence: CASSRTRTDTQYF.

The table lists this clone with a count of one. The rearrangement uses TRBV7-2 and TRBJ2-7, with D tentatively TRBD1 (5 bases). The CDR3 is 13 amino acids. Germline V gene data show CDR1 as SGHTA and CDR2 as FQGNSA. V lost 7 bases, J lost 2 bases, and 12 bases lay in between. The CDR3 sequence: CASTPRQPYEQYF. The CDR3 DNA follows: TGTGCCAGCACCCCTCGACAGCCCTACGAGCAGTACTTC.

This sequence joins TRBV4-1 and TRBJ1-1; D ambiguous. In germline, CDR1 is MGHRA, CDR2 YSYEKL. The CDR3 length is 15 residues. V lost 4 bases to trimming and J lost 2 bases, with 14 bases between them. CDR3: CASSRGGQKNTEAFF. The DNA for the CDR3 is TGCGCCAGCAGCCGGGGAGGGCAGAAAAACACTGAAGCTTTCTTT.

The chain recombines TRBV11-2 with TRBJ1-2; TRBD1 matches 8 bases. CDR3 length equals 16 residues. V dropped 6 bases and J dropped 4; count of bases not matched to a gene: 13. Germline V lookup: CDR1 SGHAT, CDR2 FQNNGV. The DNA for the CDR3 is TGTGCCAGCAGTTTCCTCCGACCAGGGGGCAGCTATGGCTACACCTTC. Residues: CASSFLRPGGSYGYTF.

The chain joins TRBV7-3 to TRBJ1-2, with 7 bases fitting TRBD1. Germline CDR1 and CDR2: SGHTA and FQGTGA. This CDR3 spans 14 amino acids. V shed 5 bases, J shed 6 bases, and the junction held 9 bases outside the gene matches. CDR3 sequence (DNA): TGTGCCAGCAGCGCAGGACAGGTTTTGGATGGCTACACCTTC. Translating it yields CASSAGQVLDGYTF.

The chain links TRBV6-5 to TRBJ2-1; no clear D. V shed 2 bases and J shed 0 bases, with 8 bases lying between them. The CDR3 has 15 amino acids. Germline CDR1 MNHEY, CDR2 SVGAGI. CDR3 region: CASSYAASSYNEQFF. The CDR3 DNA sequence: TGTGCCAGCAGTTACGCGGCTAGCTCCTACAATGAGCAGTTCTTC.

In DNA form, the CDR3 reads TGTGCCAGCAGCTTCTCCGGACAGGGGTATGGCTACACCTTC. It is translated as CASSFSGQGYGYTF. The chain employs TRBV11-2 and TRBJ1-2; TRBD1 agrees at 9 bases. J gave up 5 bases and V 3 bases, and 4 bases lay outside the gene matches. Germline CDR1 is SGHAT and CDR2 is FQNNGV. This CDR3 is built from 14 residues.